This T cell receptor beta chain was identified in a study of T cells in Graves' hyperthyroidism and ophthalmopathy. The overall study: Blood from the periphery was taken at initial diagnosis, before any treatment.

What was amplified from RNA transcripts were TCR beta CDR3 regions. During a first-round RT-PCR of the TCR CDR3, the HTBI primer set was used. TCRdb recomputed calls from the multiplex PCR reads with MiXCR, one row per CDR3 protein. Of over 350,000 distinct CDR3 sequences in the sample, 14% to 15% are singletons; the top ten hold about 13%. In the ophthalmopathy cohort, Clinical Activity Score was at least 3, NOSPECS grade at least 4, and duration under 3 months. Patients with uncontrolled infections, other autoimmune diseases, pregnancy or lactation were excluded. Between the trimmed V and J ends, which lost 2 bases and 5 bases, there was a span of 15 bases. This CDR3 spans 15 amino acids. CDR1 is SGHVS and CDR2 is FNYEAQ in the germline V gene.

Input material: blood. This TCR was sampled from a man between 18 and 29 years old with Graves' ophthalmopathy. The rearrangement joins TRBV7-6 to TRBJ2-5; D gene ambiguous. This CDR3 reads CASSLIDGYEETQYF. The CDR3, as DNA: TGTGCCAGCAGCTTAATCGACGGATATGAGGAGACCCAGTACTTC. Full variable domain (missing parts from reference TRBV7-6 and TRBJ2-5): GAGVSQSPRYKVTKRGQDVALRCDPISGHVSLYWYRQALGQGPEFLTYFNYEAQQDKSGLPNDRFSAERPEGSISTLTIQRTEQRDSAMYRCASSLIDGYEETQYFGPGTRLLVL.